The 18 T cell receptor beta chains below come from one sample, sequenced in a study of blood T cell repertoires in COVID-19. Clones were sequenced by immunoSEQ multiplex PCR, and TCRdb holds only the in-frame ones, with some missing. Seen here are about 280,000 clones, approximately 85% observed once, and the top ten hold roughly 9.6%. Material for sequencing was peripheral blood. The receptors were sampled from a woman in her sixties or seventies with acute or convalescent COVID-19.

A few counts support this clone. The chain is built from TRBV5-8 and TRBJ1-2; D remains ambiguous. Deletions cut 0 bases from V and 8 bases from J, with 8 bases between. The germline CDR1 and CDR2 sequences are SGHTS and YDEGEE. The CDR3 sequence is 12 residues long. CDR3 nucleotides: TGTGCCAGCAGCTTGGGGGCGCGAGGCTACACCTTC. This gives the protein CASSLGARGYTF. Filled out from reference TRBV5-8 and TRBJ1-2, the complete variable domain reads EAGVTQSPTHLIKTRGQQATLRCSPISGHTSVYWYQQALGLGLQFLLWYDEGEERNRGNFPPRFSGRQFPNYSSELNVNALELEDSALYLCASSLGARGYTFGSGTRLTVV.

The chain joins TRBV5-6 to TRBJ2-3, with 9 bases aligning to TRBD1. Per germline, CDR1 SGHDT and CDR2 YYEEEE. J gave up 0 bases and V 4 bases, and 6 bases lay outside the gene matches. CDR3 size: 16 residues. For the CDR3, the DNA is TGTGCCAGCAGCGCGCCCGGGACAGGGAGCACAGATACGCAGTATTTT. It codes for CASSAPGTGSTDTQYF.

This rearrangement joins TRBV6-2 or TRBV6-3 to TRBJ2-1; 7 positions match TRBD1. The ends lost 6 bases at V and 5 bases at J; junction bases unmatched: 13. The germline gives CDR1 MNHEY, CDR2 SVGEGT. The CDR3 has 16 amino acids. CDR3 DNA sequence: TGTGCCAGCAGCCACCGGGACAGCCTTAGGGACAATGAGCAGTTCTTC. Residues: CASSHRDSLRDNEQFF.

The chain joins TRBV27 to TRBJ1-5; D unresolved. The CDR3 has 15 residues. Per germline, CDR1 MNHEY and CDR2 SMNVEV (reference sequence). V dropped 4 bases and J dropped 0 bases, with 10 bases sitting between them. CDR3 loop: CASSSGEVSNQPQHF. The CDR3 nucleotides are TGTGCCAGCAGTTCGGGAGAGGTTAGCAATCAGCCCCAGCATTTT.

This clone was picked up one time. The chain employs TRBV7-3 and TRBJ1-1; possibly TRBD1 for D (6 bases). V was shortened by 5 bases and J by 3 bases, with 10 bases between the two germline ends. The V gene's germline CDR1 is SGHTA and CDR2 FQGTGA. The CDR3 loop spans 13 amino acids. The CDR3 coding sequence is TGTGCCAGCAGCACCTACAGGGACACTGAAGCTTTCTTT. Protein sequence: CASSTYRDTEAFF.

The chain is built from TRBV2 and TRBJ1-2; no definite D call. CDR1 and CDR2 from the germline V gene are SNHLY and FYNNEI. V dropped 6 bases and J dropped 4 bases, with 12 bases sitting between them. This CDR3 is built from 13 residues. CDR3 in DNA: TGTGCCAGCAGCCACGGAGTTTCCTATGGCTACACCTTC. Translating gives CASSHGVSYGYTF.

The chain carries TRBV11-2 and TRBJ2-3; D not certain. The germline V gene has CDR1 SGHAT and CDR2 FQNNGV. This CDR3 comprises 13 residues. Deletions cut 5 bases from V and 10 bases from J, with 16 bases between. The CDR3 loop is CASSPLGRRAQYF. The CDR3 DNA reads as TGTGCCAGCAGCCCCCTCGGCCGCCGGGCGCAGTATTTT.

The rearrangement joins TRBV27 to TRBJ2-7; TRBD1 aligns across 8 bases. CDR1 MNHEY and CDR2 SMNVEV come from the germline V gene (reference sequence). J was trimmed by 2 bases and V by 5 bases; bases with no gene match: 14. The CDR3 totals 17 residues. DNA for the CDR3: TGTGCCAGCAGTACATCCGCCCCATGGACAGGGCCCTACGAGCAGTACTTC. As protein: CASSTSAPWTGPYEQYF.

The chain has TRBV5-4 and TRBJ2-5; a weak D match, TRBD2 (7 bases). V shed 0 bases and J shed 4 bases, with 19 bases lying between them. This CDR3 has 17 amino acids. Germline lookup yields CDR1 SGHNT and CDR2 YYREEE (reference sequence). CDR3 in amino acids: CASSLADWRGLSETQYF. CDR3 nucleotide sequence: TGTGCCAGCAGCTTGGCCGATTGGCGGGGGCTCTCAGAGACCCAGTACTTC. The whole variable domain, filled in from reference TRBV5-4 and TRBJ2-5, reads ETGVTQSPTHLIKTRGQQVTLRCSSQSGHNTVSWYQQALGQGPQFIFQYYREEENGRGNFPPRFSGLQFPNYSSELNVNALELDDSALYLCASSLADWRGLSETQYFGPGTRLLVL.

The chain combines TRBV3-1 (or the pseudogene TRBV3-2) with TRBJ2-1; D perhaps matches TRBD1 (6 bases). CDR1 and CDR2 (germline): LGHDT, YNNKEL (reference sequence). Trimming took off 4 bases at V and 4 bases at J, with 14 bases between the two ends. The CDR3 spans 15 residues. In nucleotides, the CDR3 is TGTGCCAGCAGCCGCACCCGGGACATTTACAATGAGCAGTTCTTC. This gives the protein CASSRTRDIYNEQFF.

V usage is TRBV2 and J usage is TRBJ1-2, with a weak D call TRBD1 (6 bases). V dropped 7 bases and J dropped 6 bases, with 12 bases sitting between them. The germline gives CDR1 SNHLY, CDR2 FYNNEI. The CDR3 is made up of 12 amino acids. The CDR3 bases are TGTGCCAGCATCTTGGCAGGGGATGGCTACACCTTC. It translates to CASILAGDGYTF. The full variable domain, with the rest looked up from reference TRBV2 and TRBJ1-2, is EPEVTQTPSHQVTQMGQEVILRCVPISNHLYFYWYRQILGQKVEFLVSFYNNEISEKSEIFDDQFSVERPDGSNFTLKIRSTKLEDSAMYFCASILAGDGYTFGSGTRLTVV.

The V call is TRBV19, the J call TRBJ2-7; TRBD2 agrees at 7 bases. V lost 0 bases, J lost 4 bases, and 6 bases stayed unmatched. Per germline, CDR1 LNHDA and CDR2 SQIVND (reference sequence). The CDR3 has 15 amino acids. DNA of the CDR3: TGTGCCAGTAGTATAGACCACGGGGGGAGTTACGAGCAGTACTTC. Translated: CASSIDHGGSYEQYF.

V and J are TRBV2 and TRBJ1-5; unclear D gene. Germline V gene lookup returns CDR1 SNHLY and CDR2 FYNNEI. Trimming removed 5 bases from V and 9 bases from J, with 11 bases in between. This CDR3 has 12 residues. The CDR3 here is CASSSAGGPQHF. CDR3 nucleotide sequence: TGTGCCAGCAGTTCGGCTGGAGGGCCCCAGCATTTT.

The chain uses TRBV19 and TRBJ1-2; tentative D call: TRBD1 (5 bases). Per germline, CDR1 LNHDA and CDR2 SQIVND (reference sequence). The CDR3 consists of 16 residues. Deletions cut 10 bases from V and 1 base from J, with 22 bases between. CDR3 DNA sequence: TGTGCCACGAGTAGTGGGGCCCTACTACATAACTATGGCTACACCTTC. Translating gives CATSSGALLHNYGYTF.

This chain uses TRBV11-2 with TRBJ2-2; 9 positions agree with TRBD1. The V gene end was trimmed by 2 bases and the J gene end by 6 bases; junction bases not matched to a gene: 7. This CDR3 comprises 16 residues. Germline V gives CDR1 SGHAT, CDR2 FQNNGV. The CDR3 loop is CASSLSRQGGPGELFF. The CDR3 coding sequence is TGTGCCAGCAGCTTATCTCGACAGGGGGGACCCGGGGAGCTGTTTTTT.

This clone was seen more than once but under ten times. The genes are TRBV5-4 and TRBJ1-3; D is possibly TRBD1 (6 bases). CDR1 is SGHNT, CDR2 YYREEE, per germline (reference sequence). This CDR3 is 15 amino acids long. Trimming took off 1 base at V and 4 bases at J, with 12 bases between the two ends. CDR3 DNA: TGTGCCAGCAGCTTGCAGGGGCGGCCCGGAAACACCATATATTTT. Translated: CASSLQGRPGNTIYF.

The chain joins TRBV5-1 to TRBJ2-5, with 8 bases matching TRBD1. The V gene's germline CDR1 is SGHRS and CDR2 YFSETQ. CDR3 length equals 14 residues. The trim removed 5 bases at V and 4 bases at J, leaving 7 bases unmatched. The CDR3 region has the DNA TGCGCCAGCAGGAGACAGGGGCCCACAGAGACCCAGTACTTC. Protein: CASRRQGPTETQYF.

The CDR3 DNA follows: TGTGCCAGCAGCCAAGATCGGAGTCAAATCGCCAATTCACCCCTCCACTTT. It encodes CASSQDRSQIANSPLHF. The J gene is TRBJ1-6, the V gene TRBV3-1 (or the pseudogene TRBV3-2), with D unclear. Germline values: CDR1 LGHDT, CDR2 YNNKEL (reference sequence). The CDR3 contains 17 residues. Trimming took 0 bases from V and 7 from J, leaving 16 bases between them.